The entry below gives a single TCR beta chain sequence along with its context. The antigen remains undetermined. The data originate from a study of cytomegalovirus exposure and HLA in healthy donors. About the research overall: The approximately 120 validation repertoires were produced on the same platform as the approximately 670 repertoires of the first cohort. This was reported in a later analysis. Study-level findings and limits: In the 95 to 150 validation repertoires, about 94% of cluster scores exceeded 0, per a later analysis.

Libraries were prepared by immunoSEQ multiplex PCR; TCRdb keeps only in-frame clonotypes and omits some of them. The data show around 200,000 clones, approximately 86% seen once. Sequencing was done on a sample of PBMCs. The source of this sequence is a woman aged 18-29 years in good health and CMV-seronegative.

The CDR3: CASSFPRVPRRNQPQHF. The DNA of the CDR3 is TGTGCCAGCAGTTTCCCCAGGGTCCCTCGGCGGAATCAGCCCCAGCATTTT. J is TRBJ1-5 and V is TRBV28, with D possibly TRBD1 on 5 matching bases. The V end was cut by 3 bases, the J end by 4 bases, with 19 bases between. The CDR3 is 17 amino acids. Germline loops: CDR1 MDHEN, CDR2 SYDVKM. The whole variable domain, remainder taken from reference TRBV28 and TRBJ1-5, is DVKVTQSSRYLVKRTGEKVFLECVQDMDHENMFWYRQDPGLGLRLIYFSYDVKMKEKGDIPEGYSVSREKKERFSLILESASTNQTSMYLCASSFPRVPRRNQPQHFGDGTRLSIL.